Sequencing of this T cell receptor (beta chain) was carried out in a study of molecular identifiers for immune sequencing clone quantification. Study details: Replicate experiments divided RNA from about 19,000 or 110,000 naive CD8 cells into five parts and sequenced four. Regarding the study as a whole: Identical barcode-sharing TCR molecules could lead to underestimated sizes for highly expanded clones. Over 99% of effector molecules, but under 1% in naive cells, were held by clones with more than 20 RNA copies.

TCRdb reprocessed the PCR reads via MiXCR and lists one record per CDR3 protein. The sample includes some 40,000 distinct CDR3 sequences, around 20% of them seen just once. J was trimmed by 5 bases and V by 6 bases; bases with no gene match: 18. From germline, CDR1 is MDHEN and CDR2 SYDVKM. This CDR3 region has 18 residues. Sorting selected naive CD8 T cells with a CD8+CD4-CCR7+CD45RA+ phenotype. This clonotype occurred a few times. Its matching antigen is unknown. This TCR derives from a human donor in good health. Some libraries in this study had Jurkat cell RNA spiked in. Sequencing was done on a sample of naive CD8+ T cells from blood, with Jurkat cell RNA spiked in. Subset of the sample: FACS-sorted CD8+CD4-CCR7+CD45RA+ naive T cells. The gene calls are TRBV28 and TRBJ1-1; TRBD1 aligns across 10 bases. The CDR3 here is CASRPRQGAFYGNTEAFF. DNA of the CDR3: TGTGCCAGCAGGCCCCGACAGGGGGCGTTTTACGGAAATACTGAAGCTTTCTTT.